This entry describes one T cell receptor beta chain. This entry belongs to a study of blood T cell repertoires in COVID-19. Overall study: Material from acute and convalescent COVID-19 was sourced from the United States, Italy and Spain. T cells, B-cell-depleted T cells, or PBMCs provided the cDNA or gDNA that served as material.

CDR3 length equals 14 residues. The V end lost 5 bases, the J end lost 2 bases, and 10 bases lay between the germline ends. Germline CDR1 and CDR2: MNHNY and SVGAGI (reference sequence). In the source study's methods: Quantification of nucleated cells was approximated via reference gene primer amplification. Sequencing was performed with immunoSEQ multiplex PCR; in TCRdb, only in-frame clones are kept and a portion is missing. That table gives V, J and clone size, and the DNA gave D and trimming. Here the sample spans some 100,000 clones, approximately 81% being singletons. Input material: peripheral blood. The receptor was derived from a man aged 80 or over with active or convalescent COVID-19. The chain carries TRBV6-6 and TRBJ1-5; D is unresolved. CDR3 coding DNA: TGTGCCAGCAGTGTCGAAGAGGGCAATCAGCCCCAGCATTTT. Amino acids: CASSVEEGNQPQHF.